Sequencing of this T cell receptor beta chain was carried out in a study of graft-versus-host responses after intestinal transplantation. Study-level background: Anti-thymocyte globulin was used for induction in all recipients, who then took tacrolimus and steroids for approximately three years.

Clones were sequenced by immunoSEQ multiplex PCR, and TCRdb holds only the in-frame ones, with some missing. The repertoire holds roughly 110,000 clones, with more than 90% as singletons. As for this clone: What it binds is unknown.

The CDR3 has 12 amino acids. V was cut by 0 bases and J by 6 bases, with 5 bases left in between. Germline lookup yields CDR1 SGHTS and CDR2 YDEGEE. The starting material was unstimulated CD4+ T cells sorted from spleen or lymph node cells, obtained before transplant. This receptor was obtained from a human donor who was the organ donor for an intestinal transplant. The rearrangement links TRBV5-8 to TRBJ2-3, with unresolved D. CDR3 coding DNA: TGTGCCAGCAGCTTGGTAATGGATACGCAGTATTTT. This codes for CASSLVMDTQYF. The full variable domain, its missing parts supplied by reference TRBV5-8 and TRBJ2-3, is EAGVTQSPTHLIKTRGQQATLRCSPISGHTSVYWYQQALGLGLQFLLWYDEGEERNRGNFPPRFSGRQFPNYSSELNVNALELEDSALYLCASSLVMDTQYFGPGTRLTVL.